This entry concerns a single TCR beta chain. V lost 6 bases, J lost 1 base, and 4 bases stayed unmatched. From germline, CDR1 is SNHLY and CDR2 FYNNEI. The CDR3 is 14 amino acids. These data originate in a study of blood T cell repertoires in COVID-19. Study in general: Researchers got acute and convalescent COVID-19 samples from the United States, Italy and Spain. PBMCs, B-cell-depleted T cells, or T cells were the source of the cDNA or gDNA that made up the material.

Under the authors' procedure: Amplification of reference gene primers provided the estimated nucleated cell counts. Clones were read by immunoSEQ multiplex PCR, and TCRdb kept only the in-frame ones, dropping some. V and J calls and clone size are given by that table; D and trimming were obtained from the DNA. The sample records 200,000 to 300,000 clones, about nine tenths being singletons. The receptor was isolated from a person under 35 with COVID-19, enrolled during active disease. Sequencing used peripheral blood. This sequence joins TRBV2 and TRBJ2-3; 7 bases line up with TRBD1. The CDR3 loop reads CASRDRSRTDTQYF. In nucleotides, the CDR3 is TGTGCCAGCAGGGACAGGTCACGCACAGATACGCAGTATTTT.